One sample yielded the 22 T cell receptor beta chains listed below, sequenced in a study of T cell responses to AZD1222 COVID-19 vaccine. The table came from immunoSEQ multiplex PCR; TCRdb's copy has only in-frame clones and leaves some out. The repertoire holds about 28,000 clones, with roughly 90% as singletons. The input for sequencing was peripheral blood, taken on day 0 of AZD1222 vaccination. The receptor source for this set is an adult in good health.

The J gene is TRBJ2-1, the V gene TRBV5-1; 13 nucleotides line up with TRBD2. V was pared by 5 bases and J by 12 bases, with 20 bases of the junction left unmatched. Germline V gene sequence: CDR1 SGHRS, CDR2 YFSETQ. The CDR3 is made up of 18 amino acids. The CDR3 protein is CASSPTSGGTSGTRRQFF. Here the CDR3 DNA reads TGCGCCAGCAGTCCAACCTCCGGAGGGACTAGCGGGACCCGACGGCAGTTCTTC.

The chain is built from TRBV6-5 and TRBJ1-4; tentative D call: TRBD1 (6 bases). Deletions cut 6 bases from V and 6 bases from J, with 14 bases between. The CDR3 totals 14 residues. The germline V gene encodes CDR1 MNHEY and CDR2 SVGAGI. As DNA, the CDR3 is TGTGCCAGCAGACCACAGGGTTACGATGAAAAACTGTTTTTT. Protein product: CASRPQGYDEKLFF.

The rearrangement uses TRBV19 and TRBJ1-3; D is undetermined. Germline V gene sequence: CDR1 LNHDA, CDR2 SQIVND (reference sequence). Trimming shortened V by 5 bases and J by 0 bases, and 17 bases separated the two germline ends. The length of the CDR3 is 17 residues. The CDR3, as DNA: TGTGCCAGTAGTTTATATTTTGGGCCCGACTCTGGAAACACCATATATTTT. It specifies CASSLYFGPDSGNTIYF.

This chain uses TRBV18 with TRBJ2-7; a possible D gene is TRBD2 (6 bases). The CDR3 covers 13 residues. In germline, CDR1 is KGHSH, CDR2 LQKENI. V lost 6 bases to trimming and J lost 3 bases, with 12 bases between them. In DNA form, the CDR3 reads TGTGCCAGCTCCCCCGGGAGACTCTACGAGCAGTACTTC. Protein sequence: CASSPGRLYEQYF.

The CDR3 DNA sequence: TGTGCCAGCAGCCAATTCCGGGACACTTCCTACGAGCAGTACTTC. Protein sequence: CASSQFRDTSYEQYF. This chain uses TRBV28 with TRBJ2-7, with D possibly being TRBD1 (6 bases). Germline assignment: CDR1 MDHEN and CDR2 SYDVKM. V dropped 6 bases and J dropped 1 base, with 16 bases sitting between them. The CDR3 is 15 residues long.

This clone was picked up one time. The V and J genes are TRBV3-1 (or the pseudogene TRBV3-2) and TRBJ1-1; D ambiguous. The V end was cut by 4 bases, the J end by 8 bases, with 8 bases between. Germline V gene lookup returns CDR1 LGHDT and CDR2 YNNKEL (reference sequence). The CDR3 contains 11 residues. CDR3 sequence reads: CASSRYSEAFF. CDR3 bases: TGTGCCAGCAGCCGTTACAGCGAAGCTTTCTTT.

The chain combines TRBV5-1 with TRBJ2-7; 9 bases map to TRBD2. The CDR3 runs 20 residues. The trim removed 3 bases at V and 0 bases at J, leaving 19 bases unmatched. The germline gives CDR1 SGHRS, CDR2 YFSETQ. The CDR3 sequence is CASSWTLLAGEVSYSYEQYF. The CDR3 region has the DNA TGCGCCAGCAGCTGGACCCTATTAGCGGGAGAGGTCTCATACTCCTACGAGCAGTACTTC.

The chain has TRBV28 and TRBJ2-7; no reliable D call. The CDR3 covers 14 residues. The V end was cut by 4 bases, the J end by 2 bases, with 12 bases between. CDR1 is MDHEN and CDR2 is SYDVKM in the germline V gene. The CDR3 protein is CASSWRRPPYEQYF. The CDR3 DNA reads TGTGCCAGCAGTTGGAGACGCCCTCCCTACGAGCAGTACTTC.

The chain couples TRBV2 to TRBJ2-2, with D uncertain. This CDR3 region has 14 residues. Per germline, CDR1 SNHLY and CDR2 FYNNEI. The V end was cut by 1 base, the J end by 7 bases, with 10 bases between. The CDR3 reads CASSEVSPSGELFF. CDR3 coding DNA: TGTGCCAGCAGTGAAGTTTCGCCCAGCGGGGAGCTGTTTTTT.

The chain recombines TRBV2 with TRBJ2-1, with TRBD2 matching 12 bases. This CDR3 region has 16 residues. Germline CDR1 and CDR2: SNHLY and FYNNEI. The J segment lost 5 bases and the V segment lost 2 bases, leaving 4 bases of the junction unmatched. The CDR3 here is CASSEPRTSGNNEQFF. CDR3 sequence (DNA): TGTGCCAGCAGTGAACCACGGACTAGCGGGAACAATGAGCAGTTCTTC.

The chain's CDR3 is CASSSSTGRPFYEQYF. The CDR3 nucleotides are TGTGCCAGCAGCTCATCCACGGGACGGCCTTTCTACGAGCAGTACTTC. The chain recombines TRBV7-9 with TRBJ2-7; D possibly matches TRBD1 or TRBD2 (5 bases each). The V end was cut by 4 bases, the J end by 3 bases, with 19 bases between. CDR1 and CDR2 (germline): SEHNR, FQNEAQ (reference sequence). The CDR3 length is 16 residues.

The chain couples TRBV7-2 to TRBJ2-7; D perhaps matches TRBD1 (6 bases). This CDR3 is 14 amino acids long. V was shortened by 4 bases and J by 3 bases, with 13 bases between the two germline ends. The germline CDR1 and CDR2 sequences are SGHTA and FQGNSA. The CDR3 coding sequence is TGTGCCAGCAGCTCACGAGGACAGTACTACGAGCAGTACTTC. It yields the protein CASSSRGQYYEQYF. Using reference TRBV7-2 and TRBJ2-7 for the parts outside the CDR3, the full variable domain is GAGVSQSPSNKVTEKGKDVELRCDPISGHTALYWYRQSLGQGLEFLIYFQGNSAPDKSGLPSDRFSAERTGGSVSTLTIQRTQQEDSAVYLCASSSRGQYYEQYFGPGTRLTVT.

The chain uses TRBV6-6 and TRBJ2-7, with a weak D call TRBD2 (5 bases). V was cut by 0 bases and J by 2 bases, with 5 bases left in between. The length of the CDR3 is 13 residues. From germline, CDR1 is MNHNY and CDR2 SVGAGI (reference sequence). The CDR3 loop is CASSYSRAYEQYF. The CDR3 region has the DNA TGTGCCAGCAGTTACTCGCGGGCCTACGAGCAGTACTTC.

The V call is TRBV9, the J call TRBJ2-1; perhaps D is TRBD1 or TRBD2 (5 bases each). This CDR3 contains 14 residues. Looked up from germline, CDR1 is SGDLS and CDR2 is YYNGEE. Trimming took off 0 bases at V and 7 bases at J, with 11 bases between the two ends. CDR3 bases: TGTGCCAGCAGCGTAGAGGGACCCTCGAATGAGCAGTTCTTC. Translating gives CASSVEGPSNEQFF. Using reference TRBV9 and TRBJ2-1 for the parts outside the CDR3, the full variable domain is DSGVTQTPKHLITATGQRVTLRCSPRSGDLSVYWYQQSLDQGLQFLIQYYNGEERAKGNILERFSAQQFPDLHSELNLSSLELGDSALYFCASSVEGPSNEQFFGPGTRLTVL.

V usage is TRBV5-1 and J usage is TRBJ2-1; 15 bases are a match to TRBD2. Germline assignment: CDR1 SGHRS and CDR2 YFSETQ. V lost 4 bases to trimming and J lost 5 bases; unmatched junction nucleotides: 7. CDR3 length: 17 residues. In DNA, the CDR3 is TGCGCCAGCAGCCCCTGGACTAGCGGGAGGGAAGACAATGAGCAGTTCTTC. Translating it yields CASSPWTSGREDNEQFF.

The rearrangement uses TRBV11-2 and TRBJ1-4; 7 positions match TRBD1. Trimming at V came to 4 bases and at J to 6 bases, leaving 8 bases not matched to a gene. CDR3 size: 15 residues. CDR1 is SGHAT and CDR2 is FQNNGV in the germline V gene. The DNA for the CDR3 is TGTGCCAGCAGCTACCAGACAGGGACGGATGAAAAACTGTTTTTT. It encodes CASSYQTGTDEKLFF.

V gene TRBV5-1 combines with J gene TRBJ2-7, with 10 bases identical to TRBD1. The CDR3 length is 15 residues. Trimming took 0 bases from V and 9 from J; bases not matched to a gene: 9. The germline gives CDR1 SGHRS, CDR2 YFSETQ. In nucleotides, the CDR3 is TGCGCCAGCAGCTTGGGCGCCGGGACAGGGGACCGGCAGTACTTC. Translated, it gives CASSLGAGTGDRQYF. Full variable domain (outside the CDR3, taken from reference TRBV5-1 and TRBJ2-7): KAGVTQTPRYLIKTRGQQVTLSCSPISGHRSVSWYQQTPGQGLQFLFEYFSETQRNKGNFPGRFSGRQFSNSRSEMNVSTLELGDSALYLCASSLGAGTGDRQYFGPGTRLTVT.

The chain employs TRBV4-1 and TRBJ1-1; D possibly corresponds to TRBD1 (6 bases). The V gene's germline CDR1 is MGHRA and CDR2 YSYEKL. The CDR3 is made up of 13 amino acids. V shed 6 bases and J shed 1 base, with 9 bases lying between them. In DNA, the CDR3 is TGCGCCAGCAGAAGCAGGGGGAACACTGAAGCTTTCTTT. Translated, it gives CASRSRGNTEAFF.

V is TRBV6-2 or TRBV6-3 and J is TRBJ2-7; no firm D call. Trimming removed 5 bases at V and 6 bases at J, with 8 bases between. The germline CDR1 and CDR2 sequences are MNHEY and SVGEGT. The CDR3 is made up of 11 amino acids. The CDR3 protein is CASSDWGEQYF. The CDR3 nucleotides are TGTGCCAGCAGTGACTGGGGCGAGCAGTACTTC.

The gene calls are TRBV4-1 and TRBJ1-2; the D gene is possibly TRBD1 (5 bases). The CDR3 length is 15 residues. Germline V gives CDR1 MGHRA, CDR2 YSYEKL. Trimming cost V 1 base and J 8 bases, with 17 bases left between them. The CDR3 sequence is CASSQVGGLPGGYTF. The CDR3 DNA follows: TGCGCCAGCAGCCAAGTGGGGGGACTCCCCGGAGGCTACACCTTC.

This chain joins TRBV11-2 and TRBJ2-1; tentative D call: TRBD1 (5 bases). CDR1 is SGHAT, CDR2 FQNNGV, per germline. Deletions cut 3 bases from V and 15 bases from J, with 18 bases between. The CDR3 extends over 13 amino acids. CDR3 nucleotide sequence: TGTGCCAGCAGCTTGGAGATCCGGTGGGGCTTGTTCTTC. Translating it yields CASSLEIRWGLFF.

The chain recombines TRBV7-2 with TRBJ1-1; 9 bases map to TRBD1. Germline V gene data show CDR1 as SGHTA and CDR2 as FQGNSA. Losses at the gene ends were 1 base for V and 3 bases for J; bases not matched to a gene: 0. This CDR3 spans 14 amino acids. The CDR3: CASSLGTGDTEAFF. CDR3 bases: TGTGCCAGCAGCTTAGGGACAGGGGACACTGAAGCTTTCTTT.